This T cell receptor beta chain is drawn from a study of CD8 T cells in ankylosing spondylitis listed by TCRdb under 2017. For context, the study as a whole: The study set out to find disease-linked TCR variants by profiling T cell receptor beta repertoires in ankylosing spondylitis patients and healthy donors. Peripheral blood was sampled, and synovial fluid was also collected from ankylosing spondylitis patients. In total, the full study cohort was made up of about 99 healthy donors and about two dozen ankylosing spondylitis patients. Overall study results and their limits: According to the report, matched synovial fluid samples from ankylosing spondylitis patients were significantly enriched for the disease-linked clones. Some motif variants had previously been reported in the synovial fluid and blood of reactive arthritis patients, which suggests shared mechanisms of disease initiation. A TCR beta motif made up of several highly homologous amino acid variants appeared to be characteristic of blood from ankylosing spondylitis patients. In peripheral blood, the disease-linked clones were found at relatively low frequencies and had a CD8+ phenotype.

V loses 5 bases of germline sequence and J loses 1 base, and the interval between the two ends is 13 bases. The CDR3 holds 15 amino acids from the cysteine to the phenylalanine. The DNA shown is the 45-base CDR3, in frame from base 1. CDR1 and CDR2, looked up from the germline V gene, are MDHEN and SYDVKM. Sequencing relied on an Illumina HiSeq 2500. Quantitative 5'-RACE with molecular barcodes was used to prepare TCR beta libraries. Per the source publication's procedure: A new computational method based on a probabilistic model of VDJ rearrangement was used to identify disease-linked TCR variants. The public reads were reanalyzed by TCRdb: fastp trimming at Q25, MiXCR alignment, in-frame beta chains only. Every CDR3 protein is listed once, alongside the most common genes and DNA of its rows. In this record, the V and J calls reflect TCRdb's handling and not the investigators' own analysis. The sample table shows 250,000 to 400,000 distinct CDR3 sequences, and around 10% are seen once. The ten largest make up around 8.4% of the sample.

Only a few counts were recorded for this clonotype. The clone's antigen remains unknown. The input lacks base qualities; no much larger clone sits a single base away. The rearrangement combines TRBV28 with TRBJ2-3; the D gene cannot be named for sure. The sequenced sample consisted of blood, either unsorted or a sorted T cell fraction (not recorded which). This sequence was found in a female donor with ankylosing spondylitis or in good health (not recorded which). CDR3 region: CASSPPRFRTDTQYF. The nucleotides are TGTGCCAGCAGTCCACCCCGGTTCCGCACAGATACGCAGTATTTT.